This record concerns one TCR beta chain sequence. In TCRdb, the PCR reads were re-called with MiXCR into one record per CDR3 protein. Of under 20,000 distinct CDR3 sequences in the sample, 45% to 50% were seen once. This specimen comes from a study of tumor-infiltrating lymphocytes in oesophageal squamous cell carcinoma. Specimen: esophageal tumor tissue. The clonotype comes from a male donor with esophageal squamous cell carcinoma.

The CDR3 nucleotides read TGCAGTGCTAGAGAATGGTCCGAGACCCAGTACTTC. Translated: CSAREWSETQYF. V usage is TRBV20-1 and J usage is TRBJ2-5, with unresolved D. The CDR3 length is 12 residues. Trimming stripped 0 bases from V and 5 bases from J, with 7 bases between. Germline-derived CDR1 and CDR2 are DFQATT and SNEGSKA (reference sequence).